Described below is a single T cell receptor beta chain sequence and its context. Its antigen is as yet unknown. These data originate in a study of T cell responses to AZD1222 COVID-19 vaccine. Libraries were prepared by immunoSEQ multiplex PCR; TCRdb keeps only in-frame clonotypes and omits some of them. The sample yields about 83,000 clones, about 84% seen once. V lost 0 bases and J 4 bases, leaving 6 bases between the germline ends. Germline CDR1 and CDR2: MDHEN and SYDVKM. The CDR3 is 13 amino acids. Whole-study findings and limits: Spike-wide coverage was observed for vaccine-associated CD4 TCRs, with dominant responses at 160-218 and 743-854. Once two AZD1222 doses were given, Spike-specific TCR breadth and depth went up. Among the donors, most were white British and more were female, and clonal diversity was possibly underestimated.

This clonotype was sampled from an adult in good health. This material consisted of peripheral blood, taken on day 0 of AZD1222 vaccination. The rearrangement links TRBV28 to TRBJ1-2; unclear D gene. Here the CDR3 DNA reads TGTGCCAGCAGTTTATGGGGTAGCTATGGCTACACCTTC. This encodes CASSLWGSYGYTF.